This T cell receptor (beta chain) was identified during a study of T cells in Graves' hyperthyroidism and ophthalmopathy. This clonotype came up many times. It was RNA transcripts that yielded the amplified TCR beta CDR3 regions. TCR CDR3 underwent first-round RT-PCR with the HTBI primer set. TCRdb used MiXCR to reprocess the multiplex PCR reads, holding one entry per CDR3 protein. This sample carries almost 350,000 distinct CDR3 sequences, around 18% of them seen once, and the ten largest clones take around a sixth. Germline assignment: CDR1 MDHEN and CDR2 SYDVKM. The J segment lost 4 bases and the V segment lost 4 bases, leaving 5 bases of the junction unmatched. The CDR3 totals 15 residues.

The sample comprised blood. This receptor was identified in a woman aged 40 to 49 with Graves' ophthalmopathy. The rearrangement uses TRBV28 and TRBJ1-2; 11 bases agree with TRBD1. The CDR3 nucleotides are TGTGCCAGCAGTTCGGACAGGGGGCGCACCTATGGCTACACCTTC. It codes for CASSSDRGRTYGYTF.